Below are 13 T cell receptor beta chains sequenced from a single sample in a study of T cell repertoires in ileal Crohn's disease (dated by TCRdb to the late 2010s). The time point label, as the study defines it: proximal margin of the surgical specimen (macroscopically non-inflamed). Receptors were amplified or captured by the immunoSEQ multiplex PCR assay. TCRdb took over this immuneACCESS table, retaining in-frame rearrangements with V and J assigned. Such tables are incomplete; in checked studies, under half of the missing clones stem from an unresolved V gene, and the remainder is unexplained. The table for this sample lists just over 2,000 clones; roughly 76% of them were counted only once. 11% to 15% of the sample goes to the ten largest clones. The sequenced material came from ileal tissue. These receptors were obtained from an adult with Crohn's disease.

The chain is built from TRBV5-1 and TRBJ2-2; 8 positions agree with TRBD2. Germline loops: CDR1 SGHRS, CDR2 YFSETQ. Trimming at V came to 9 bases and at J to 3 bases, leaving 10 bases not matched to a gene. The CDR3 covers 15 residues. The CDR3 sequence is CATNRGGSDTGELFF. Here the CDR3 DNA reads TGCGCCACCAACCGCGGGGGGTCGGACACCGGGGAGCTGTTTTTT.

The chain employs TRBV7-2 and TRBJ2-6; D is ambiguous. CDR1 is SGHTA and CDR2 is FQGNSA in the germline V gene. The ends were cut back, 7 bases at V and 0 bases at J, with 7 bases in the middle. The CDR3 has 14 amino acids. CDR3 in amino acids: CASIPFSGANVLTF. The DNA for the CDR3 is TGTGCCAGCATCCCTTTCTCTGGGGCCAACGTCCTGACTTTC.

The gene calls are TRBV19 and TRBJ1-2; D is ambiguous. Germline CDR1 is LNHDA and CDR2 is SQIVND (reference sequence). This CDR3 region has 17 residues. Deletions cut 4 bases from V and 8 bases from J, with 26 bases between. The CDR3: CASSSSYGEAGLRGYTF. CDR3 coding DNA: TGTGCCAGTAGTAGTTCCTATGGGGAGGCCGGTTTGAGAGGCTACACCTTC.

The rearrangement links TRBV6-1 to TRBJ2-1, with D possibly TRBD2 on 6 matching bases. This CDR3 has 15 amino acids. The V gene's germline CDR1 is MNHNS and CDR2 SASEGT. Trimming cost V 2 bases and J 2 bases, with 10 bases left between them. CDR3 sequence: CASSESAGTYNEQFF. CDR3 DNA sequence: TGTGCCAGCAGTGAATCTGCGGGGACCTACAATGAGCAGTTCTTC.

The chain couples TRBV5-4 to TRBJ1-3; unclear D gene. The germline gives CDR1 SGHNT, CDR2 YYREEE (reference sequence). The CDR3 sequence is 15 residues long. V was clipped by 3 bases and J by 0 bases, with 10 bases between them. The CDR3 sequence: CASSSDFFSGNTIYF. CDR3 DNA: TGTGCCAGCAGCTCAGACTTCTTCTCTGGAAACACCATATATTTT.

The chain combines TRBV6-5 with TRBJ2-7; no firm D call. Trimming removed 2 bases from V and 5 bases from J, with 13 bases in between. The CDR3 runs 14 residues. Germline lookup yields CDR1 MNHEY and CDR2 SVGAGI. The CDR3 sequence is CASSYGSGRDEQYF. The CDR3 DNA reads TGTGCCAGCAGTTACGGGTCAGGTCGGGACGAGCAGTACTTC.

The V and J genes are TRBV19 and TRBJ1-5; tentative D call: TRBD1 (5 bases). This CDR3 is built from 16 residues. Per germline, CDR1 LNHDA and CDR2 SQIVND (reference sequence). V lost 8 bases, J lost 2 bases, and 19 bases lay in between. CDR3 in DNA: TGTGCCAGTCGGGGAATAGCAGGGAGGGGCAATCAGCCCCAGCATTTT. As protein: CASRGIAGRGNQPQHF.

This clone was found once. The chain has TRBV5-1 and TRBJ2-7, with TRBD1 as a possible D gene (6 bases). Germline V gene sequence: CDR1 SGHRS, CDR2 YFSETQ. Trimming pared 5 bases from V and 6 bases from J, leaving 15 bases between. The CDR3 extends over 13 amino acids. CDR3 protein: CASRIQQGFEQYF. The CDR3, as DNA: TGCGCCAGCAGGATTCAACAGGGATTCGAGCAGTACTTC.

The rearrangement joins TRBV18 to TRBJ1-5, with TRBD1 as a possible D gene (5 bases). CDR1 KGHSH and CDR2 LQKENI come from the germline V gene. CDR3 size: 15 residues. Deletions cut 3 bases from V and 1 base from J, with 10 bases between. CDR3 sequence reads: CASSPQGGSNQPQHF. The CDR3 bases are TGTGCCAGCTCACCGCAGGGAGGGAGCAATCAGCCCCAGCATTTT.

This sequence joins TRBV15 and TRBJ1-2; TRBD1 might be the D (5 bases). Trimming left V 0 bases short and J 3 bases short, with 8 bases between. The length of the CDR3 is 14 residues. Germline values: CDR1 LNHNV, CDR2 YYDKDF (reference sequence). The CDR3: CATSRDRADYGYTF. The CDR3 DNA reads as TGTGCCACCAGCAGAGACAGGGCTGACTATGGCTACACCTTC.

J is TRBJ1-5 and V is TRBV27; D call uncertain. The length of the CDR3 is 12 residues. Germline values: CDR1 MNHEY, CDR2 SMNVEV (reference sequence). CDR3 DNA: TGTGGGGCCGGTCTGGGCAATCAGCCCCAGCATTTT. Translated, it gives CGAGLGNQPQHF.

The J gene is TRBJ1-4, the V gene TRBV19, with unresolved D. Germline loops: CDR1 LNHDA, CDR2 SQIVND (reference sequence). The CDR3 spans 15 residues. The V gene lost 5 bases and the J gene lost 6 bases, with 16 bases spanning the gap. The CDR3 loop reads CASSARPLGYEKLFF. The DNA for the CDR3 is TGTGCCAGTAGTGCCAGACCCTTGGGGTATGAAAAACTGTTTTTT.

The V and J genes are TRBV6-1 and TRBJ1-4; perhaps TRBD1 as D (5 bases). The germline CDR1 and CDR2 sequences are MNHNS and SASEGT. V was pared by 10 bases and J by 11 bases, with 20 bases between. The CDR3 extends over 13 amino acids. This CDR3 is CATGIGGGWKLFF. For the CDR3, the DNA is TGTGCCACCGGCATTGGGGGGGGTTGGAAACTGTTTTTT.